These 19 T cell receptor beta chains originate from one sample sequenced in a study of T cells in localized non-small cell lung cancer. Only in-frame clones appear in the TCRdb table, and some are missing; sequencing was by immunoSEQ multiplex PCR. Found here are about 20,000 clones, approximately 87% of them singletons; the top ten hold roughly an eighth. This material consisted of PBMCs, taken before any cancer treatment. These receptors were obtained from a man aged 40 to 69 with stage II squamous cell lung carcinoma.

The chain links TRBV6-5 to TRBJ2-7, with D possibly TRBD2 on 6 matching bases. The CDR3 contains 15 residues. Trimming pared 2 bases from V and 0 bases from J, leaving 11 bases between. Germline V CDR1 and CDR2: MNHEY, SVGAGI. Written as DNA, the CDR3 is TGTGCCAGCAGTTACACGGGCGGGAACTCCTACGAGCAGTACTTC. Translation gives CASSYTGGNSYEQYF.

V gene TRBV18 combines with J gene TRBJ2-3, with TRBD2 identical over 13 bases. CDR1 is KGHSH, CDR2 LQKENI, per germline. J gave up 2 bases and V 5 bases, and 7 bases lay outside the gene matches. The CDR3 sequence is 17 residues long. This CDR3 is CASSGLLAGGTTDTQYF. The CDR3 nucleotides are TGTGCCAGCTCAGGCCTACTAGCGGGGGGGACCACAGATACGCAGTATTTT.

The chain links TRBV30 to TRBJ2-7; D perhaps matches TRBD1 (6 bases). Germline-derived CDR1 and CDR2 are GTSNPN and SVGIG (reference sequence). The CDR3 runs 13 residues. Trimming took 0 bases from V and 2 from J, leaving 8 bases between them. The CDR3 DNA reads as TGTGCCTGGAGTGTGGGACAAGCCTACGAGCAGTACTTC. Protein: CAWSVGQAYEQYF.

This clone was seen a few times. The CDR3 spells CASSLGRNQPQHF. The CDR3 DNA follows: TGTGCCAGCAGTCTGGGAAGAAATCAGCCCCAGCATTTT. This chain joins TRBV6-1 and TRBJ1-5, with D unresolved. The CDR3 has 13 residues. Germline values: CDR1 MNHNS, CDR2 SASEGT. With 5 bases removed from V and 4 bases from J, the gap between germline ends came to 9 bases.

V gene TRBV30 combines with J gene TRBJ2-6, with unresolved D. The CDR3 contains 15 residues. The germline gives CDR1 GTSNPN, CDR2 SVGIG (reference sequence). V dropped 4 bases and J dropped 0 bases, with 10 bases sitting between them. The CDR3: CAWTDGRSGANVLTF. The CDR3 DNA sequence: TGTGCCTGGACCGACGGCCGCTCTGGGGCCAACGTCCTGACTTTC.

The gene calls are TRBV7-9 and TRBJ1-1, with D tentatively TRBD1 (5 bases). The CDR3 covers 12 residues. V gave up 1 base and J gave up 13 bases, with 13 bases separating them. Germline V gene sequence: CDR1 SEHNR, CDR2 FQNEAQ (reference sequence). The CDR3 nucleotides are TGTGCCAGCAGCTTAGACCAGGGTGAGGGTTTCTTT. Protein sequence: CASSLDQGEGFF.

CDR3 nucleotides: TGTGCCAGTAGTAAAGTGGGGGACGCCAGATCTAATGAAAAACTGTTTTTT. The encoded protein is CASSKVGDARSNEKLFF. This sequence joins TRBV19 and TRBJ1-4; D possibly corresponds to TRBD1 (5 bases). The ends were cut back, 4 bases at V and 3 bases at J, with 18 bases in the middle. The CDR3 loop spans 17 amino acids. Germline CDR1 reads LNHDA; CDR2 reads SQIVND (reference sequence).

This chain joins TRBV10-2 and TRBJ1-2; D is possibly TRBD1 (6 bases). The CDR3 spans 14 residues. The ends were cut back, 6 bases at V and 3 bases at J, with 14 bases in the middle. From germline, CDR1 is WSHSY and CDR2 SAAADI. Here the CDR3 DNA reads TGCGCCAGCAGGCCACAGGGAACCGACTATGGCTACACCTTC. Translated: CASRPQGTDYGYTF.

The J gene is TRBJ2-6, the V gene TRBV4-2; unclear D gene. CDR3 size: 17 residues. V lost 1 base and J lost 3, with 13 bases in between. Germline values: CDR1 LGHNA, CDR2 YNFKEQ. The CDR3, as DNA: TGTGCCAGCAGCCAAGGGCTAGTCAAGGTTGGGGCCAACGTCCTGACTTTC. Amino acids: CASSQGLVKVGANVLTF.

CDR3 in amino acids: CASSRGQGNNSPLHF. The CDR3 DNA reads TGTGCCAGCAGCCGAGGACAGGGGAATAATTCACCCCTCCACTTT. The V and J genes are TRBV6-1 and TRBJ1-6; 9 positions match TRBD1. Germline CDR1 MNHNS, CDR2 SASEGT. V lost 6 bases and J lost 5; bases outside the gene matches: 5. The CDR3 runs 15 residues.

V is TRBV30 and J is TRBJ2-3; a weak D match, TRBD2 (6 bases). Trimming removed 4 bases from V and 2 bases from J, with 13 bases in between. The CDR3 spans 14 residues. CDR1 GTSNPN and CDR2 SVGIG come from the germline V gene (reference sequence). The CDR3 loop reads CAWTKGLITDTQYF. CDR3 nucleotide sequence: TGTGCCTGGACCAAGGGACTTATCACAGATACGCAGTATTTT.

The genes are TRBV5-1 and TRBJ2-3; D remains unclear. Germline V gene data show CDR1 as SGHRS and CDR2 as YFSETQ. CDR3 length: 16 amino acids. Trimming stripped 0 bases from V and 5 bases from J, with 16 bases between. CDR3 amino acids: CASSLAFAPSGDTQYF. For the CDR3, the DNA is TGCGCCAGCAGCTTGGCCTTCGCACCCTCTGGAGATACGCAGTATTTT.

The V and J genes are TRBV5-6 and TRBJ1-1; D is unresolved. The CDR3 is 13 residues long. Trimming stripped 4 bases from V and 4 bases from J, with 11 bases between. Germline loops: CDR1 SGHDT, CDR2 YYEEEE. The DNA for the CDR3 is TGTGCCAGCAGCACGAGGGTGGGCACTGAAGCTTTCTTT. It is translated as CASSTRVGTEAFF.

This chain connects TRBV10-3 to TRBJ1-2, with D unresolved. CDR1 ENHRY and CDR2 SYGVKD come from the germline V gene. The CDR3 is made up of 13 amino acids. V was shortened by 2 bases and J by 4 bases, with 8 bases between the two germline ends. CDR3 sequence reads: CAISEQDPYGYTF. CDR3 nucleotides: TGTGCCATCAGTGAGCAGGACCCCTATGGCTACACCTTC.

The chain has TRBV6-5 and TRBJ1-1, with D possibly matching TRBD1 (5 bases). With 4 bases removed from V and 2 bases from J, the gap between germline ends came to 14 bases. The germline CDR1 and CDR2 sequences are MNHEY and SVGAGI. The CDR3 contains 15 residues. Written as DNA, the CDR3 is TGTGCCAGCAGTTGGGTTGAGGGGCTCAACACTGAAGCTTTCTTT. Translation: CASSWVEGLNTEAFF.

This clone occurred a few times. V gene TRBV2 combines with J gene TRBJ1-1; D is unclear. The CDR3 totals 12 residues. Trimming shortened V by 3 bases and J by 8 bases, and 10 bases separated the two germline ends. Germline V gene data show CDR1 as SNHLY and CDR2 as FYNNEI. In DNA form, the CDR3 reads TGTGCCAGCAGTGATCTTCTGACCGAAGCTTTCTTT. The encoded protein is CASSDLLTEAFF.

The rearrangement uses TRBV30 and TRBJ1-6; TRBD1 matches 8 bases. The CDR3 spans 15 residues. The germline V gene has CDR1 GTSNPN and CDR2 SVGIG (reference sequence). V shed 5 bases and J 4 bases; nucleotides not matched to a gene: 7. DNA for the CDR3: TGTGCCTGGGGACAGGGATATCCGTATAATTCACCCCTCCACTTT. Its protein is CAWGQGYPYNSPLHF.

V gene TRBV5-1 combines with J gene TRBJ2-7; D ambiguous. Matching the DNA end better, TRBJ2-1 makes the J call doubtful. Germline V gene data show CDR1 as SGHRS and CDR2 as YFSETQ. The CDR3 is made up of 14 amino acids. This CDR3 is CASSFDQAYNEQFF. CDR3 coding DNA: TGCGCCAGCAGCTTCGATCAAGCCTACAATGAGCAGTTCTTC.

The V and J genes are TRBV7-9 and TRBJ2-7; 12 bases line up with TRBD2. This CDR3 comprises 15 residues. Trimming removed 5 bases from V and 5 bases from J; junction bases left unmatched: 7. Germline-derived CDR1 and CDR2 are SEHNR and FQNEAQ (reference sequence). The CDR3 protein is CASSTRTSGINEQYF. The CDR3 DNA reads as TGTGCCAGCAGCACCCGGACTAGCGGGATCAACGAGCAGTACTTC.